This entry describes one TCR beta chain. Its antigen remains unknown. The V gene's germline CDR1 is SGHRS and CDR2 YFSETQ. There are 15 residues in the CDR3. The ends were cut back, 0 bases at V and 0 bases at J, with 6 bases in the middle. The ViraFEST assay expanded antigen-specific CD4+ T cells with viral peptide pools before sequencing. Upon completion of more than eight days in culture, CD4+ T cells were isolated. Each participant received a vaccine that was either BNT162b2 or mRNA-1273, given as two doses. The study found no prior SARS-CoV-2 infection in the vaccine recipients, who tested negative for nucleocapsid antibodies. A half-volume exchange with IL-2 medium occurred on days 3 and 7. This specimen belongs to a study of vaccination effects on CD4 cells after COVID-19. The wider study: Sampling occurred a median 72 days post second dose, range 14 to 241.

Produced via immunoSEQ multiplex PCR; TCRdb's table is partial and in-frame only. The data show about 64,000 clones, under 80% seen once. The chain uses TRBV5-1 and TRBJ1-4; D is undetermined. Here the sequenced sample was CD4+ T cells from PBMCs cultured with HCoV-OC43 spike peptides, taken after COVID-19 vaccination. Subset of the sample: HCoV-OC43 spike overlapping peptide pool stimulation. The clonotype originates from a human donor who received a COVID-19 vaccine. In DNA, the CDR3 is TGCGCCAGCAGCTTGGGCGGTTCAACTAATGAAAAACTGTTTTTT. This sequence encodes CASSLGGSTNEKLFF.